This T cell receptor beta chain comes out of a study of blood T cell repertoires in COVID-19. Study overall: Some COVID-19 samples were acute and others convalescent; all came from the United States, Italy and Spain.

Authors' analysis steps: Estimates of nucleated cell counts were drawn from the amplification of reference gene primers. Profiling relied on immunoSEQ multiplex PCR, and the TCRdb table lists in-frame clones only, not all of them. V, J and clone size derive from that table, while D and trimming were established from the DNA sequence. The profile shows about 220,000 clones, 83% of them singletons. Germline CDR1 and CDR2: SGHTA and FQGTGA. The V and J ends lost 0 bases and 5 bases, in that order; junction bases with no gene match: 5. The CDR3 is 16 residues long. The sequenced sample consisted of peripheral blood. The chain combines TRBV7-3 with TRBJ2-1, with TRBD2 matching over 9 bases. The TCR comes from a woman in her 40s with active or convalescent COVID-19. The CDR3 sequence: CASSLTLAGINNEQFF. The CDR3 region has the DNA TGTGCCAGCAGCTTAACCCTAGCGGGGATAAACAATGAGCAGTTCTTC.